The entry below gives a single T cell receptor (beta chain) sequence along with its context. In the authors' methods: Amplification of reference gene primers was used by the study to estimate nucleated cell counts. Method: immunoSEQ multiplex PCR; TCRdb's copy keeps in-frame clones and lacks some. V and J calls and clone size follow that table, whereas D and trimming were derived from the DNA. The sample records a few hundred thousand clones, around 90% being singletons. The sample is drawn from a study of blood T cell repertoires in COVID-19. The wider study: Samples taken during acute and convalescent COVID-19 were collected in the United States, Italy and Spain. T cells, B-cell-depleted T cells, or PBMCs provided the cDNA or gDNA that served as material.

Trimming removed 3 bases from V and 11 bases from J, with 16 bases in between. In germline, CDR1 is SQVTM, CDR2 ANQGSEA. This CDR3 contains 12 residues. The V call is TRBV29-1, the J call TRBJ1-1; a possible D gene is TRBD1 (6 bases). This clonotype was obtained from a human donor in a cohort sampled during active COVID-19. The sequenced material came from peripheral blood. The CDR3: CSVDRDTPWAFF. The CDR3 bases are TGCAGCGTTGACAGGGACACCCCTTGGGCTTTCTTT.